Presented here are 5 T cell receptor beta chains from one specimen sequenced in a study of blood T cell repertoires in COVID-19. Repertoires were generated with immunoSEQ multiplex PCR, while TCRdb's copy carries only in-frame clones and drops some. The repertoire has a few hundred thousand clones, less than 90% of them found once; the top ten carry around 20%. What was sequenced was peripheral blood. The receptors derive from a man younger than 45 with active or convalescent COVID-19.

The V call is TRBV4-2, the J call TRBJ2-2; TRBD2 matches 9 bases. CDR3 size: 15 residues. The germline V gene has CDR1 LGHNA and CDR2 YNFKEQ. The ends lost 0 bases at V and 6 bases at J; junction bases unmatched: 2. The CDR3 reads CASSQDSGRAGELFF. DNA of the CDR3: TGTGCCAGCAGCCAAGATAGCGGGAGAGCCGGGGAGCTGTTTTTT.

This clone was picked up one time. V gene TRBV25-1 combines with J gene TRBJ2-2; no clear D gene. The ends were cut back, 2 bases at V and 3 bases at J, with 10 bases in the middle. The germline CDR1 and CDR2 sequences are MGHDK and SYGVNS. This CDR3 is built from 15 residues. CDR3 amino acids: CASSENNLYTGELFF. The CDR3 DNA reads as TGTGCCAGCAGTGAAAACAACCTCTACACCGGGGAGCTGTTTTTT.

The chain links TRBV7-3 to TRBJ2-6; TRBD2 might be the D (5 bases). The germline V gene encodes CDR1 SGHTA and CDR2 FQGTGA. Trimming took off 1 base at V and 7 bases at J, with 14 bases between the two ends. The CDR3 loop spans 16 amino acids. The CDR3 nucleotides are TGTGCCAGCAGCTTAAGGGCGGGCCTAGGCGCCAACGTCCTGACTTTC. Protein product: CASSLRAGLGANVLTF.

The V call is TRBV7-3, the J call TRBJ2-7; the D is unclear. V dropped 2 bases and J dropped 2 bases, with 7 bases sitting between them. This CDR3 has 13 amino acids. CDR1 SGHTA and CDR2 FQGTGA come from the germline V gene. In nucleotides, the CDR3 is TGTGCCAGCAGCTTATTCCCGGCCTACGAGCAGTACTTC. It yields the protein CASSLFPAYEQYF. Variable domain in full (rest from reference TRBV7-3 and TRBJ2-7): GAGVSQTPSNKVTEKGKYVELRCDPISGHTALYWYRQSLGQGPEFLIYFQGTGAADDSGLPNDRFFAVRPEGSVSTLKIQRTERGDSAVYLCASSLFPAYEQYFGPGTRLTVT.

This chain joins TRBV7-2 and TRBJ1-5; D gene uncertain. CDR3 length: 13 residues. The germline V and J ends were trimmed by 1 base and 9 bases, with 10 bases remaining between them. Germline V gives CDR1 SGHTA, CDR2 FQGNSA. In nucleotides, the CDR3 is TGTGCCAGCAGCTTAGGGATTAGCGGGCCCCAGCATTTT. Its translation: CASSLGISGPQHF.